Shown below are 17 T cell receptor beta chains from a single sample sequenced in a study of blood T cell repertoires in COVID-19. Sequenced by immunoSEQ multiplex PCR; TCRdb stores in-frame clones only, minus some. The sample holds roughly 170,000 clones, approximately 87% seen once. The sample taken for sequencing was peripheral blood. The receptors derive from a man in his 70s with active or convalescent COVID-19.

V gene TRBV19 combines with J gene TRBJ2-1; TRBD2 is a possible D gene (6 bases). This CDR3 spans 14 amino acids. The germline gives CDR1 LNHDA, CDR2 SQIVND (reference sequence). The V end was cut by 3 bases, the J end by 9 bases, with 15 bases between. As DNA, the CDR3 is TGTGCCAGTAGTATGGCGGCCAGGAGGGGTGAGCAGTTCTTC. Encoded protein: CASSMAARRGEQFF.

The chain employs TRBV6-2 or TRBV6-3 and TRBJ1-5; TRBD1 matches 7 bases. The junction had 8 bases not matched to a gene; V was cut back by 5 bases and J by 4 bases. This CDR3 has 15 amino acids. The germline CDR1 and CDR2 sequences are MNHEY and SVGEGT. The CDR3 reads CASSPRDSLNQPQHF. In DNA form, the CDR3 reads TGTGCCAGCAGTCCCCGGGACAGCTTAAATCAGCCCCAGCATTTT.

The chain links TRBV6-5 to TRBJ1-6, with TRBD1 matching 7 bases. V dropped 0 bases and J dropped 9; count of bases not matched to a gene: 5. The CDR3 runs 15 residues. The germline CDR1 and CDR2 sequences are MNHEY and SVGAGI. CDR3 residues: CASSYSEGAGSPLHF. CDR3 bases: TGTGCCAGCAGTTACTCGGAGGGGGCGGGTTCACCCCTCCACTTT.

The CDR3 loop reads CASRPGTGGSSPLHF. Written as DNA, the CDR3 is TGTGCCAGCAGGCCCGGGACAGGGGGCAGTTCACCCCTCCACTTT. The rearrangement joins TRBV6-5 to TRBJ1-6; 12 bases agree with TRBD1. Germline CDR1 MNHEY, CDR2 SVGAGI. The CDR3 runs to 15 residues. The junction had 6 bases not matched to a gene; V was cut back by 6 bases and J by 9 bases.

This clone appeared once. The chain has TRBV7-6 and TRBJ2-6; D might be TRBD2 (5 bases). The V end was cut by 1 base, the J end by 5 bases, with 24 bases between. The CDR3 is made up of 20 amino acids. Germline CDR1 reads SGHVS; CDR2 reads FNYEAQ. The CDR3 DNA sequence: TGTGCCAGCAGCTTAGTAGCCTCTAAAAGCCGTCCGGGGAGGGCCAACGTCCTGACTTTC. Translation gives CASSLVASKSRPGRANVLTF.

This clone was seen only a few times. V is TRBV11-1 and J is TRBJ1-3; no firm D call. Germline loops: CDR1 SGHAT, CDR2 FQDESV (reference sequence). This CDR3 spans 14 amino acids. Deletions cut 1 base from V and 0 bases from J, with 4 bases between. CDR3 loop: CASSLGHSGNTIYF. The CDR3 DNA is TGTGCCAGCAGCTTAGGACACTCTGGAAACACCATATATTTT.

The chain has TRBV7-9 and TRBJ2-3, with 9 bases aligning to TRBD2. The germline CDR1 and CDR2 sequences are SEHNR and FQNEAQ (reference sequence). This CDR3 region has 15 residues. Trimming at V came to 5 bases and at J to 4 bases, leaving 7 bases not matched to a gene. The DNA for the CDR3 is TGTGCCAGCAGCCCCACAGCGGGAGGAGCAGATACGCAGTATTTT. Translated, it gives CASSPTAGGADTQYF.

The J gene is TRBJ1-2, the V gene TRBV19; D is perhaps TRBD1 (5 bases). Germline assignment: CDR1 LNHDA and CDR2 SQIVND (reference sequence). The CDR3 covers 13 residues. V lost 2 bases and J 7 bases, leaving 11 bases between the germline ends. CDR3 amino acids: CASSILGGAGYTF. CDR3 coding DNA: TGTGCCAGTAGTATACTGGGAGGGGCTGGCTACACCTTC.

This CDR3 reads CSVPSGQSSYNSPLHF. DNA for the CDR3: TGCAGCGTTCCCTCGGGACAGAGCTCCTATAATTCACCCCTCCACTTT. V and J are TRBV29-1 and TRBJ1-6; 7 bases are shared with TRBD1. This CDR3 region has 16 residues. Germline V gene lookup returns CDR1 SQVTM and CDR2 ANQGSEA. Trimming took 5 bases from V and 0 from J; bases not matched to a gene: 7. The complete variable domain, with remaining parts taken from reference TRBV29-1 and TRBJ1-6, reads SAVISQKPSRDICQRGTSLTIQCQVDSQVTMMFWYRQQPGQSLTLIATANQGSEATYESGFVIDKFPISRPNLTFSTLTVSNMSPEDSSIYLCSVPSGQSSYNSPLHFGNGTRLTVT.

The chain combines TRBV5-8 with TRBJ1-2; TRBD1 might be the D (5 bases). In germline, CDR1 is SGHTS, CDR2 YDEGEE. Trimming removed 1 base from V and 1 base from J, with 14 bases in between. This CDR3 has 16 residues. Here the CDR3 DNA reads TGTGCCAGCAGCTTGCTGGGGATGGGGCGTAACTATGGCTACACCTTC. Translation: CASSLLGMGRNYGYTF.

This chain connects TRBV13 to TRBJ1-2; the D is unclear. V gave up 5 bases and J gave up 0 bases, with 10 bases separating them. Germline assignment: CDR1 PRHDT and CDR2 FYEKMQ (reference sequence). The CDR3 consists of 14 residues. CDR3: CASSASTANYGYTF. Written as DNA, the CDR3 is TGTGCCAGCAGCGCCTCCACAGCTAACTATGGCTACACCTTC.

This clone has just one count. CDR3 in DNA: TGTGCCAGCAGCCCAATCAGGGGAGCGGGGGTGAACACCGGGGAGCTGTTTTTT. This translates into CASSPIRGAGVNTGELFF. The chain combines TRBV7-2 with TRBJ2-2; 8 bases line up with TRBD2. V lost 5 bases and J lost 1; bases outside the gene matches: 12. Germline V CDR1 and CDR2: SGHTA, FQGNSA. CDR3 length: 18 amino acids.

This rearrangement joins TRBV5-4 to TRBJ2-1, with 9 nucleotides matching TRBD1. CDR1 is SGHNT, CDR2 YYREEE, per germline (reference sequence). There are 15 residues in the CDR3. The junction had 4 bases not matched to a gene; V was cut back by 5 bases and J by 1 base. The CDR3 reads CASRAGQGSYNEQFF. For the CDR3, the DNA is TGTGCCAGCAGGGCGGGACAGGGATCCTACAATGAGCAGTTCTTC. Based on the CDR3 plus reference TRBV5-4 and TRBJ2-1, the full variable domain is ETGVTQSPTHLIKTRGQQVTLRCSSQSGHNTVSWYQQALGQGPQFIFQYYREEENGRGNFPPRFSGLQFPNYSSELNVNALELDDSALYLCASRAGQGSYNEQFFGPGTRLTVL.

This clone was observed once. This CDR3 is CASSPYDRDGYTF. The CDR3 DNA reads TGTGCCAGTAGTCCGTACGACAGGGATGGCTACACCTTC. This chain connects TRBV19 to TRBJ1-2; 7 bases are a match to TRBD1. This CDR3 has 13 residues. Germline CDR1 LNHDA, CDR2 SQIVND (reference sequence). Unmatched junction bases numbered 6, after V lost 5 bases and J lost 6 bases.

V gene TRBV6-5 combines with J gene TRBJ2-2; D uncertain. Germline V CDR1 and CDR2: MNHEY, SVGAGI. The CDR3 has 13 amino acids. Trimming removed 8 bases at V and 5 bases at J, with 12 bases between. In DNA, the CDR3 is TGTGCCAGCCGTTGGCAGTCGACCGGGGAGCTGTTTTTT. The encoded protein is CASRWQSTGELFF.

The gene calls are TRBV28 and TRBJ1-4, with 7 bases that match TRBD1. CDR3 length: 17 amino acids. Germline assignment: CDR1 MDHEN and CDR2 SYDVKM. Trimming cost V 4 bases and J 8 bases; bases outside gene matches: 16. The CDR3 sequence: CASSSGTVPRSREKLFF. CDR3 nucleotide sequence: TGTGCCAGCAGTTCGGGGACAGTTCCCAGGTCGAGGGAAAAACTGTTTTTT.

V gene TRBV2 combines with J gene TRBJ2-3; 7 positions agree with TRBD1. This CDR3 has 13 amino acids. Trimming took 4 bases from V and 4 from J; bases not matched to a gene: 2. CDR1 and CDR2 from the germline V gene are SNHLY and FYNNEI. The CDR3 nucleotides are TGTGCCAGCAGTGGACAGGGCGCAGATACGCAGTATTTT. Its translation is CASSGQGADTQYF. Variable domain in full (rest from reference TRBV2 and TRBJ2-3): EPEVTQTPSHQVTQMGQEVILRCVPISNHLYFYWYRQILGQKVEFLVSFYNNEISEKSEIFDDQFSVERPDGSNFTLKIRSTKLEDSAMYFCASSGQGADTQYFGPGTRLTVL.